This passage covers 15 T cell receptor beta chains from one sample sequenced in a study of human T cells and chemical hapten exposure. MiXCR was run by TCRdb on the RACE reads, yielding one entry per CDR3 protein. The data show a few hundred thousand distinct CDR3 sequences, with over 6% seen just once and around 5.8% held by the top ten. Time point indicated: patch test 2, 6 weeks after DPC sensitization. Treatment specified: therapeutic diphenylcyclopropenone sensitization with weekly scalp DPC. The source material was whole blood, sampled in connection with sensitization to the hapten diphenylcyclopropenone (DPC). These receptor sequences come from a woman between 18 and 29 years old with alopecia areata. Some clones in this sample may be carry-over from other donors' samples.

This clonotype was observed a handful of times. The chain joins TRBV4-3 to TRBJ2-2, with 8 bases fitting TRBD2. Losses at the gene ends were 3 bases for V and 5 bases for J; bases not matched to a gene: 2. Germline CDR1 and CDR2: LGHNA and YSLEER. The CDR3 is 14 residues long. CDR3 in DNA: TGCGCCAGCAGCCACCGGGGGGGGACCGGGGAGCTGTTTTTT. This gives the protein CASSHRGGTGELFF.

This clonotype was seen only a few times. The chain has TRBV5-6 and TRBJ2-7, with TRBD2 identical over 7 bases. The germline CDR1 and CDR2 sequences are SGHDT and YYEEEE. Trimming at V came to 4 bases and at J to 0 bases, leaving 13 bases not matched to a gene. This CDR3 has 17 residues. The CDR3 DNA reads TGTGCCAGCAGCACCTTTGAGGGGACTACCGTCTCCTACGAGCAGTACTTC. Protein product: CASSTFEGTTVSYEQYF.

This clonotype was observed many times. The genes are TRBV6-5 and TRBJ1-1, with 7 bases identical to TRBD1. Germline V gene data show CDR1 as MNHEY and CDR2 as SVGAGI. V shed 7 bases and J 1 base; nucleotides not matched to a gene: 6. The CDR3 extends over 14 amino acids. This CDR3 reads CASTKGASNTEAFF. The CDR3 DNA follows: TGTGCCAGCACCAAGGGGGCTTCGAACACTGAAGCTTTCTTT.

This clonotype was counted a few times. The chain combines TRBV12-3 or TRBV12-4 with TRBJ2-1, with TRBD2 as a possible D gene (6 bases). The ends were cut back, 6 bases at V and 9 bases at J, with 15 bases in the middle. The CDR3 runs 13 residues. The CDR3 spells CASSLGTQVEQFF. The CDR3, as DNA: TGTGCCAGCAGCCTTGGGACTCAAGTTGAGCAGTTCTTC.

This clonotype was counted many times. The chain joins TRBV10-2 to TRBJ2-2; 7 positions match TRBD1. CDR1 WSHSY and CDR2 SAAADI come from the germline V gene. The CDR3 loop spans 16 amino acids. V gave up 6 bases and J gave up 5 bases; unmatched junction bases: 12. CDR3 sequence reads: CASSDTGVYGTGELFF. The CDR3 DNA sequence: TGCGCCAGCAGCGATACAGGGGTTTACGGGACCGGGGAGCTGTTTTTT.

This chain connects TRBV4-2 to TRBJ2-7; D possibly corresponds to TRBD1 (5 bases). The V gene's germline CDR1 is LGHNA and CDR2 YNFKEQ. This CDR3 spans 15 amino acids. V lost 0 bases and J lost 5, with 14 bases in between. CDR3 amino acids: CASSQDRVGPDEQYF. Here the CDR3 DNA reads TGTGCCAGCAGCCAAGATCGTGTGGGGCCCGACGAGCAGTACTTC.

V usage is TRBV20-1 and J usage is TRBJ2-3; D not resolved. Germline V gene data show CDR1 as DFQATT and CDR2 as SNEGSKA (reference sequence). The CDR3 loop spans 15 amino acids. The V gene lost 3 bases and the J gene lost 3 bases, with 16 bases spanning the gap. The CDR3 DNA reads TGCAGTGCTAGGGACCGGGCCTTAGGTACAGATACGCAGTATTTT. Protein sequence: CSARDRALGTDTQYF.

This sequence joins TRBV6-1 and TRBJ2-7; D perhaps matches TRBD2 (6 bases). Trimming cost V 7 bases and J 5 bases, with 21 bases left between them. The CDR3 spans 15 residues. Germline assignment: CDR1 MNHNS and CDR2 SASEGT. CDR3 residues: CASKLGLPNWDEQYF. CDR3 nucleotide sequence: TGTGCCAGCAAGTTGGGACTCCCTAATTGGGACGAGCAGTACTTC.

In this sample, this clonotype turned up many times. This chain joins TRBV5-1 and TRBJ1-1; a possible D gene is TRBD1 (5 bases). Per the germline V gene, CDR1 is SGHRS and CDR2 is YFSETQ. The V and J ends lost 2 bases and 3 bases respectively, with 11 bases between them. CDR3 length: 14 amino acids. The CDR3 is CASSFRGGDTEAFF. Written as DNA, the CDR3 is TGCGCCAGCAGCTTTCGGGGCGGAGACACTGAAGCTTTCTTT.

The V gene is TRBV2, the J gene TRBJ2-3; possibly TRBD1 for D (6 bases). V lost 7 bases and J 1 base, leaving 9 bases between the germline ends. CDR1 is SNHLY and CDR2 is FYNNEI in the germline V gene. The CDR3 contains 13 residues. CDR3 in amino acids: CASKDSGTDTQYF. CDR3 nucleotide sequence: TGTGCCAGCAAGGACAGCGGCACAGATACGCAGTATTTT. The full variable domain, its missing parts supplied by reference TRBV2 and TRBJ2-3, is EPEVTQTPSHQVTQMGQEVILRCVPISNHLYFYWYRQILGQKVEFLVSFYNNEISEKSEIFDDQFSVERPDGSNFTLKIRSTKLEDSAMYFCASKDSGTDTQYFGPGTRLTVL.

The V and J genes are TRBV5-1 and TRBJ2-3, with D perhaps TRBD1 or TRBD2 (5 bases each). Germline-derived CDR1 and CDR2 are SGHRS and YFSETQ. CDR3 length: 16 residues. The germline V and J ends were trimmed by 0 bases and 6 bases, with 17 bases remaining between them. The CDR3 loop reads CASSLARAGKADTQYF. For the CDR3, the DNA is TGCGCCAGCAGCTTGGCCAGGGCGGGTAAGGCTGATACGCAGTATTTT.

The chain carries TRBV29-1 and TRBJ2-5; 7 nucleotides line up with TRBD1. The CDR3 has 15 residues. The ends lost 6 bases at V and 0 bases at J; junction bases unmatched: 10. In germline, CDR1 is SQVTM, CDR2 ANQGSEA. For the CDR3, the DNA is TGCAGCGTAGCCCCAGGGGGATCTTACCAAGAGACCCAGTACTTC. It codes for CSVAPGGSYQETQYF. Full variable domain (outside the CDR3, taken from reference TRBV29-1 and TRBJ2-5): SAVISQKPSRDICQRGTSLTIQCQVDSQVTMMFWYRQQPGQSLTLIATANQGSEATYESGFVIDKFPISRPNLTFSTLTVSNMSPEDSSIYLCSVAPGGSYQETQYFGPGTRLLVL.

This clonotype was seen repeatedly, ten times or more. This chain connects TRBV6-2 or TRBV6-3 to TRBJ1-5; D is unclear. This CDR3 contains 13 residues. Germline CDR1 reads MNHEY; CDR2 reads SVGEGT. V gave up 2 bases and J gave up 6 bases, with 8 bases separating them. The CDR3 loop reads CASSYTAGQPQHF. In nucleotides, the CDR3 is TGTGCCAGCAGTTACACGGCGGGTCAGCCCCAGCATTTT.

The chain combines TRBV5-1 with TRBJ1-4; 10 bases are a match to TRBD1. After removal of 4 bases from V and 8 bases from J, the junction contained 5 bases not matched to a gene. CDR1 and CDR2 from the germline V gene are SGHRS and YFSETQ. CDR3 size: 14 residues. This CDR3 reads CASSTGQGEEKLFF. Written as DNA, the CDR3 is TGCGCCAGCAGCACAGGACAGGGGGAGGAAAAACTGTTTTTT.

This clonotype was counted ten times or more. V is TRBV2 and J is TRBJ1-2; TRBD1 matches 12 bases. The CDR3 is 16 amino acids. From germline, CDR1 is SNHLY and CDR2 FYNNEI. The V and J ends lost 7 bases and 4 bases, in that order; junction bases with no gene match: 10. This CDR3 is CASTRDRGLGSYGYTF. CDR3 coding DNA: TGTGCCAGCACCCGGGACAGGGGGCTGGGTAGCTATGGCTACACCTTC.